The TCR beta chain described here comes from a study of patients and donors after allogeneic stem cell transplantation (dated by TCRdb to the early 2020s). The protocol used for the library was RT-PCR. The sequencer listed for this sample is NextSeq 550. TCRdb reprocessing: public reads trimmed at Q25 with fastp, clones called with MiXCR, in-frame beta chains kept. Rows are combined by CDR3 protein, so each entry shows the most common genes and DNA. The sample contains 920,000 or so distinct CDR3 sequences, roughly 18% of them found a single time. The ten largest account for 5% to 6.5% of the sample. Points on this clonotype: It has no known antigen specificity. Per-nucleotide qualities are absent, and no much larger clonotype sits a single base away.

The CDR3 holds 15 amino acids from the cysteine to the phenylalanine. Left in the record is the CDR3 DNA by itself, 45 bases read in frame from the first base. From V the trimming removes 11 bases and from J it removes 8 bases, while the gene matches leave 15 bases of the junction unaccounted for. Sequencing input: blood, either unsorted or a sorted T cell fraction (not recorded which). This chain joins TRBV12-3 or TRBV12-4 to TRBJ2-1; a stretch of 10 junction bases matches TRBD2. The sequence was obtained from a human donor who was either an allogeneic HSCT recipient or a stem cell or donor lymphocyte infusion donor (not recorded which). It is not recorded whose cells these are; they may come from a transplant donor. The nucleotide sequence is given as TGTGCCGTATCAGTAGCGGGGGGCCGCCCCCATGAGCAGTTCTTC. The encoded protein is CAVSVAGGRPHEQFF.